The entry that follows covers one T cell receptor beta chain sequence. The data are from a study of shared clonotypes between healthy human individuals. Clones were sequenced by immunoSEQ multiplex PCR, and TCRdb holds only the in-frame ones, with some missing. The table has around 2,000,000 clones, over 85% seen once. Per the germline V gene, CDR1 is SGHRS and CDR2 is YFSETQ. There are 17 residues in the CDR3. Trimming took off 1 base at V and 1 base at J, with 14 bases between the two ends. The material sequenced was naive CD4+ T cells sorted from blood. Subset meaning: CD45RA+ positively selected. V and J are TRBV5-1 and TRBJ2-2; a weak D match, TRBD1 (6 bases). The TCR originated in a man aged 18 to 30 in good health. The CDR3 loop is CASSLFSQDRNTGELFF. DNA for the CDR3: TGCGCCAGCAGCTTGTTTTCCCAGGACAGGAACACCGGGGAGCTGTTTTTT.